This T cell receptor (beta chain) is drawn from a study of T cells in Graves' hyperthyroidism and ophthalmopathy. Findings of the study overall: A 13 V-J model separated ophthalmopathy from stable hyperthyroidism.

As to this clonotype: The antigen remains undetermined.

Per germline, CDR1 DFQATT and CDR2 SNEGSKA (reference sequence). The CDR3 extends over 14 amino acids. Trimming took 0 bases from V and 2 from J, leaving 11 bases between them. Amplification of TCR beta CDR3 regions was performed using RNA transcripts as template. First-round RT-PCR with HTBI primers amplified the TCR CDR3 region. TCRdb passed the multiplex PCR reads through MiXCR, listing each CDR3 protein once. In the table there are about 350,000 distinct CDR3 sequences, around 14% of which are singletons. Recently diagnosed hyperthyroidism of less than 2 months' duration affected patients aged 18 to 65. Patients were excluded because of uncontrolled infection, other autoimmune disease, pregnancy or lactation.

What was sequenced was blood. This sequence was found in a woman aged 25 to 39 with Graves' hyperthyroidism. The chain couples TRBV20-1 to TRBJ2-7; D is undetermined. Here the CDR3 reads CSARDRKEPYEQYF. CDR3 nucleotide sequence: TGCAGTGCTAGAGATAGGAAGGAACCCTACGAGCAGTACTTC.